What follows are 28 T cell receptor beta chains derived from one specimen sequenced in a study of T-cell reconstitution after alpha-beta-depleted transplantation in children. Preparation of the TCRbeta library used unique molecular identifiers. TCRdb processed the PCR reads anew with MiXCR; each CDR3 protein has one entry. Seen here are about 610,000 distinct CDR3 sequences, 27% observed once, and the top ten hold 30% to 40%. The source material was PBMCs, sampled before TCRalphabeta/CD19-depleted stem cell transplant. Source of these receptors: a boy younger than two with Wiskott-Aldrich syndrome, due to receive a stem cell transplant.

The chain links TRBV12-3 or TRBV12-4 to TRBJ2-7; possible D gene TRBD1, 5 bases. The CDR3 consists of 14 residues. The ends were cut back, 2 bases at V and 2 bases at J, with 10 bases in the middle. Here the CDR3 DNA reads TGTGCCAGCAGTTTACAGGGAAGAGCCTACGAGCAGTACTTC. Its translation: CASSLQGRAYEQYF.

V is TRBV5-4 and J is TRBJ2-1; unclear D gene. V lost 4 bases and J 5 bases, leaving 10 bases between the germline ends. Germline CDR1 and CDR2: SGHNT and YYREEE (reference sequence). CDR3 size: 13 residues. CDR3 in DNA: TGTGCCAGCAGCATATCCCGAGACAATGAGCAGTTCTTC. As protein: CASSISRDNEQFF.

This chain links TRBV3-1 with TRBJ2-1; TRBD1 is a possible D gene (6 bases). The CDR3 runs 14 residues. V dropped 0 bases and J dropped 4 bases, with 7 bases sitting between them. In germline, CDR1 is LGHDT, CDR2 YNNKEL (reference sequence). The CDR3 region is CASSQEDSYNEQFF. Written as DNA, the CDR3 is TGTGCCAGCAGCCAAGAGGACAGTTACAATGAGCAGTTCTTC.

V usage is TRBV12-3 or TRBV12-4 and J usage is TRBJ2-3; 10 nucleotides line up with TRBD2. The CDR3 consists of 18 residues. Unmatched junction bases numbered 11, after V lost 3 bases and J lost 2 bases. The CDR3 coding sequence is TGTGCCAGCAGTTTCCTCCTAGCGGGAGAAACCCCCACAGATACGCAGTATTTT. Protein: CASSFLLAGETPTDTQYF.

The J gene is TRBJ2-1, the V gene TRBV4-1, with D hard to call. The CDR3 extends over 17 amino acids. Trimming took off 3 bases at V and 0 bases at J, with 15 bases between the two ends. Germline assignment: CDR1 MGHRA and CDR2 YSYEKL. CDR3 DNA: TGCGCCAGCAGCCATGATGGACCCAGGAGCTCCTACAATGAGCAGTTCTTC. This translates into CASSHDGPRSSYNEQFF.

The rearrangement joins TRBV6-1 to TRBJ2-3; D gene uncertain. The V gene's germline CDR1 is MNHNS and CDR2 SASEGT. The CDR3 is 14 residues long. V lost 5 bases to trimming and J lost 1 base, with 10 bases between them. The CDR3 DNA reads as TGTGCCAGCAGTACCGGTGGCGGCACAGATACGCAGTATTTT. Its translation: CASSTGGGTDTQYF.

This clonotype was found a few times. This chain joins TRBV10-1 and TRBJ2-7; unclear D gene. V was cut by 3 bases and J by 0 bases, with 6 bases left in between. The CDR3 sequence is 13 residues long. Germline CDR1 WNHNN, CDR2 SYGVQD (reference sequence). The CDR3 DNA follows: TGCGCCAGCAGTGACTCCCCCTCCTACGAGCAGTACTTC. Amino acids: CASSDSPSYEQYF.

In its sample, this clonotype was seen a few times. The J gene is TRBJ2-5, the V gene TRBV5-1; tentative D call: TRBD1 (6 bases). Trimming pared 0 bases from V and 4 bases from J, leaving 13 bases between. Germline-derived CDR1 and CDR2 are SGHRS and YFSETQ. The CDR3 contains 15 residues. DNA of the CDR3: TGCGCCAGCAGCTTGGTCCAGGGGATGGGAGAGACCCAGTACTTC. This encodes CASSLVQGMGETQYF.

The rearrangement links TRBV12-3 or TRBV12-4 to TRBJ2-2, with TRBD2 identical over 9 bases. Germline trimming cut 7 bases from V and 6 bases from J; bases unmatched to any gene: 6. The CDR3 runs 14 residues. CDR3 amino acids: CASTDSGSAGELFF. The CDR3 DNA reads TGTGCCAGCACAGATAGCGGGAGCGCCGGGGAGCTGTTTTTT.

The genes are TRBV7-9 and TRBJ1-1; D perhaps matches TRBD1 (5 bases). The CDR3 loop spans 16 amino acids. V dropped 5 bases and J dropped 4 bases, with 20 bases sitting between them. Germline V gene lookup returns CDR1 SEHNR and CDR2 FQNEAQ (reference sequence). CDR3 sequence reads: CASSLLGGPGGTEAFF. The CDR3 DNA sequence: TGTGCCAGCAGCCTACTCGGAGGACCCGGGGGCACTGAAGCTTTCTTT.

This clonotype was seen a single time. The chain combines TRBV5-1 with TRBJ2-2; TRBD2 matches at 14 bases. The germline gives CDR1 SGHRS, CDR2 YFSETQ. V lost 5 bases and J lost 4; bases outside the gene matches: 4. This CDR3 contains 16 residues. CDR3 residues: CASRPGLAGVTGELFF. The CDR3 DNA follows: TGCGCCAGCAGACCGGGACTAGCGGGAGTCACCGGGGAGCTGTTTTTT.

This clonotype has a handful of counts. This chain links TRBV30 with TRBJ1-2, with D perhaps TRBD1 (5 bases). The CDR3 is 13 amino acids. Looked up from germline, CDR1 is GTSNPN and CDR2 is SVGIG (reference sequence). V was clipped by 0 bases and J by 4 bases, with 9 bases between them. The CDR3 loop reads CAWSVGTLYGYTF. CDR3 nucleotide sequence: TGTGCCTGGAGTGTAGGGACGCTCTATGGCTACACCTTC.

CDR3 sequence: CASSLGAGARSYEQYF. The CDR3 coding sequence is TGCGCCAGCAGCTTGGGAGCAGGGGCTCGCTCCTACGAGCAGTACTTC. The chain has TRBV5-1 and TRBJ2-7, with D tentatively TRBD1 (6 bases). Trimming took 0 bases from V and 0 from J, leaving 13 bases between them. This CDR3 has 16 residues. The germline V gene encodes CDR1 SGHRS and CDR2 YFSETQ. Complete variable domain (other parts from reference TRBV5-1 and TRBJ2-7): KAGVTQTPRYLIKTRGQQVTLSCSPISGHRSVSWYQQTPGQGLQFLFEYFSETQRNKGNFPGRFSGRQFSNSRSEMNVSTLELGDSALYLCASSLGAGARSYEQYFGPGTRLTVT.

This chain uses TRBV15 with TRBJ2-1; D is uncertain. V was shortened by 0 bases and J by 4 bases, with 7 bases between the two germline ends. This CDR3 has 14 amino acids. The germline gives CDR1 LNHNV, CDR2 YYDKDF (reference sequence). CDR3 nucleotides: TGTGCCACCAGCAGAGAACAGAGTTACAATGAGCAGTTCTTC. Its translation: CATSREQSYNEQFF.

The CDR3 protein is CASSLTGRDDEQFF. CDR3 coding DNA: TGCGCCAGCAGCTTGACGGGGCGAGACGATGAGCAGTTCTTC. The chain couples TRBV5-1 to TRBJ2-1; D is possibly TRBD1 or TRBD2 (5 bases each). V shed 1 base and J shed 8 bases, with 13 bases lying between them. CDR3 size: 14 residues. Germline CDR1 reads SGHRS; CDR2 reads YFSETQ.

V gene TRBV11-1 combines with J gene TRBJ2-5, with D possibly called TRBD1 or TRBD2 (5 bases each). There are 17 residues in the CDR3. V lost 5 bases and J 4 bases, leaving 23 bases between the germline ends. CDR1 is SGHAT and CDR2 is FQDESV in the germline V gene (reference sequence). For the CDR3, the DNA is TGTGCCAGCAGCCTCTCCGGGGCATTGGTGGGTCGAGAGACCCAGTACTTC. Translation: CASSLSGALVGRETQYF.

This clonotype appeared a few times. The gene calls are TRBV18 and TRBJ2-7, with D unclear. The V gene's germline CDR1 is KGHSH and CDR2 LQKENI. The CDR3 covers 12 residues. V was shortened by 2 bases and J by 5 bases, with 7 bases between the two germline ends. CDR3: CASSPVAHEQYF. The CDR3 DNA follows: TGTGCCAGCTCACCAGTCGCTCACGAGCAGTACTTC.

The rearrangement uses TRBV20-1 and TRBJ2-5, with D unclear. This CDR3 is 13 amino acids long. Trimming stripped 6 bases from V and 1 base from J, with 12 bases between. Germline V gene lookup returns CDR1 DFQATT and CDR2 SNEGSKA (reference sequence). The CDR3 coding sequence is TGCAGTGCGCAGACTCGCAGCCAAGAGACCCAGTACTTC. Amino acids: CSAQTRSQETQYF.

The chain employs TRBV5-1 and TRBJ2-7; possibly TRBD1 for D (5 bases). Germline V CDR1 and CDR2: SGHRS, YFSETQ. The CDR3 consists of 13 residues. V lost 4 bases, J lost 3 bases, and 11 bases lay in between. This chain's CDR3 is CASSPPDSYEQYF. DNA of the CDR3: TGCGCCAGCAGCCCCCCTGACAGCTACGAGCAGTACTTC.

This clonotype appeared a few times. The V call is TRBV20-1, the J call TRBJ2-1; tentatively, D is TRBD2 (6 bases). The CDR3 is 16 residues long. The V gene's germline CDR1 is DFQATT and CDR2 SNEGSKA (reference sequence). V was trimmed by 3 bases and J by 4 bases, leaving 19 bases between them. CDR3 loop: CSASPTAGLGYNEQFF. DNA of the CDR3: TGCAGTGCTAGCCCCACCGCGGGACTGGGGTACAATGAGCAGTTCTTC.

This clonotype was counted a few times. The chain links TRBV5-1 to TRBJ2-5, with TRBD2 matching 9 bases. CDR3 length equals 16 residues. The V segment lost 5 bases and the J segment 3 bases; nucleotides outside the gene matches: 11. Germline CDR1 and CDR2: SGHRS and YFSETQ. CDR3 loop: CASRFQAGLAKETQYF. In nucleotides, the CDR3 is TGCGCCAGCAGATTTCAAGCGGGACTAGCAAAAGAGACCCAGTACTTC.

This clonotype appeared once. This chain links TRBV25-1 with TRBJ2-7; D is unresolved. The germline V and J ends were trimmed by 3 bases and 2 bases, with 5 bases remaining between them. CDR3 size: 12 residues. CDR1 MGHDK and CDR2 SYGVNS come from the germline V gene. CDR3 DNA sequence: TGTGCCAGCAGTGATATGGCCTACGAGCAGTACTTC. It translates to CASSDMAYEQYF.

The chain is built from TRBV5-1 and TRBJ2-5; 12 nucleotides line up with TRBD1. This CDR3 is built from 15 residues. Germline assignment: CDR1 SGHRS and CDR2 YFSETQ. Losses at the gene ends were 4 bases for V and 5 bases for J; bases not matched to a gene: 6. The CDR3 loop is CASSLGQGAVETQYF. The CDR3 nucleotides are TGCGCCAGCAGCCTGGGACAGGGGGCAGTGGAGACCCAGTACTTC.

V usage is TRBV28 and J usage is TRBJ2-4; unclear D gene. The CDR3 length is 14 residues. Between the trimmed V and J ends, which lost 2 bases and 7 bases, there was a span of 12 bases. Per germline, CDR1 MDHEN and CDR2 SYDVKM. In DNA form, the CDR3 reads TGTGCCAGCAGTTTAATTGACCTCGGGAACATTCAGTACTTC. It yields the protein CASSLIDLGNIQYF.

The table lists this clonotype with a few counts. The J gene is TRBJ2-1, the V gene TRBV27; D gene uncertain. This CDR3 spans 16 amino acids. Germline V gene lookup returns CDR1 MNHEY and CDR2 SMNVEV (reference sequence). V lost 1 base to trimming and J lost 0 bases, with 10 bases between them. CDR3 DNA: TGTGCCAGCAGTTTATTTGCGGTGAGCTCCTACAATGAGCAGTTCTTC. Its protein product is CASSLFAVSSYNEQFF.

V usage is TRBV5-1 and J usage is TRBJ2-1; either TRBD1 or TRBD2 may supply D (6 bases each). V was cut by 6 bases and J by 9 bases, with 19 bases left in between. This CDR3 region has 14 residues. Germline V CDR1 and CDR2: SGHRS, YFSETQ. The CDR3 DNA reads as TGCGCCAGCATGAGTCGGGGGCCCTCGGTTGAGCAGTTCTTC. Its protein is CASMSRGPSVEQFF.

The chain employs TRBV5-1 and TRBJ2-2; 15 nucleotides align to TRBD2. Germline loops: CDR1 SGHRS, CDR2 YFSETQ. The V segment lost 6 bases and the J segment 3 bases; nucleotides outside the gene matches: 9. The CDR3 is 18 residues long. The CDR3 reads CASTHRTSGRADTGELFF. The CDR3 nucleotides are TGCGCCAGCACCCATCGGACTAGCGGGAGGGCCGACACCGGGGAGCTGTTTTTT.

CDR3: CSAASSGRGGDTQYF. Written as DNA, the CDR3 is TGCAGTGCTGCCTCTAGCGGGAGGGGCGGAGATACGCAGTATTTT. This sequence joins TRBV20-1 and TRBJ2-3; TRBD2 aligns across 12 bases. V shed 5 bases, J shed 5 bases, and the junction held 8 bases outside the gene matches. From germline, CDR1 is DFQATT and CDR2 SNEGSKA (reference sequence). The CDR3 contains 15 residues.